A selection of T cell receptor beta chains follows, all from one sample in a study of CD8+CD57+ T cells in acquired aplastic anemia. MiXCR, run by TCRdb on the reads, gives a single entry per CDR3 protein. This repertoire shows 150,000 to 200,000 distinct CDR3 sequences, 64% found once; its top ten account for around 45%. Sequenced sample: sorted CD4+, CD8+, or CD8+CD57+ T cells (not recorded which) from PBMCs. The receptors were sampled from a human donor with severe aplastic anemia or a healthy control (not recorded which). The CDR3 runs from the conserved cysteine through the conserved F or W. The order of the fields is V gene, J gene, clone size, D gene, CDR3 DNA, CDR3 protein. D genes are given only for firm matches. The size of a clone is reported for some rows only, either as once, few or many, or as a class for expanded clones.

V gene: TRBV12-3/TRBV12-4
J gene: TRBJ2-7
clone size: .
D gene: .
CDR3 DNA: TGTGCCAGCAGTGGCCCGGCCAGGGAGAGCGAGCAGTACTTC
CDR3 protein: CASSGPARESEQYF

V gene: TRBV15
J gene: TRBJ1-3
clone size: .
D gene: .
CDR3 DNA: TGTGCCACCAGCAGAGATCATCGGGGGAATGGAAACACCATATATTTT
CDR3 protein: CATSRDHRGNGNTIYF

V gene: TRBV20-1
J gene: TRBJ1-6
clone size: .
D gene: .
CDR3 DNA: TGCAGTGCTACGGGACTAGCGGGGAAGGAAGAATCACCCCTCCACTTT
CDR3 protein: CSATGLAGKEESPLHF

V gene: TRBV5-1
J gene: TRBJ2-3
clone size: .
D gene: .
CDR3 DNA: TGCGCCAGCAGCTTTAGAGGGACGGAGAGCACAGATACGCAGTATTTT
CDR3 protein: CASSFRGTESTDTQYF

V gene: TRBV20-1
J gene: TRBJ2-7
clone size: .
D gene: .
CDR3 DNA: TGCAGTGCTAGAGATCCGGCGGGAAGCCCCGAGCAGTACTTC
CDR3 protein: CSARDPAGSPEQYF

V gene: TRBV20-1
J gene: TRBJ2-2
clone size: once
D gene: TRBD1
CDR3 DNA: TGCAGTGCTAGAGATCTATTGGGACAGGGGGCCGGGGAGCTGTTTTTT
CDR3 protein: CSARDLLGQGAGELFF

V gene: TRBV7-2
J gene: TRBJ2-5
clone size: medium-sized
D gene: TRBD2
CDR3 DNA: TGTGCCAGCAGCTTAGGTCGTCGACTAGCGGGGGAAGGAGAGACCCAGTACTTC
CDR3 protein: CASSLGRRLAGEGETQYF

V gene: TRBV5-4
J gene: TRBJ2-1
clone size: .
D gene: .
CDR3 DNA: TGTGCCAGCGTACCAACGGGAGCGAGGAATGAGCAGTTCTTC
CDR3 protein: CASVPTGARNEQFF

V gene: TRBV9
J gene: TRBJ1-2
clone size: many
D gene: .
CDR3 DNA: TGTGCCAGCAGCGTAGGCGGGGGCGCCGATGGCTACACCTTC
CDR3 protein: CASSVGGGADGYTF

V gene: TRBV7-9
J gene: TRBJ1-3
clone size: once
D gene: .
CDR3 DNA: TGTGCCAGCAGCTTATGGTCAGGCCTCTCTGGAAACACCATATATTTT
CDR3 protein: CASSLWSGLSGNTIYF

V gene: TRBV5-1
J gene: TRBJ2-7
clone size: .
D gene: TRBD2
CDR3 DNA: TGCGCCAGCAGCTTGGTGAGCGGGGGGGCCTACGAGCAGTACTTC
CDR3 protein: CASSLVSGGAYEQYF

V gene: TRBV5-8
J gene: TRBJ2-7
clone size: many
D gene: .
CDR3 DNA: TGTGCCAGCAGCTTGGATCGGAGCTCCTACGAGCAGTACTTC
CDR3 protein: CASSLDRSSYEQYF

V gene: TRBV7-9
J gene: TRBJ1-3
clone size: .
D gene: .
CDR3 DNA: TGTGCCAGCAAGGCAAGCGGAAACACCATATATTTT
CDR3 protein: CASKASGNTIYF

V gene: TRBV27
J gene: TRBJ1-1
clone size: .
D gene: .
CDR3 DNA: TGTGCCAGCAGTTTTGGTTCCGGGGGGCTCTATAACACTGAAGCTTTCTTT
CDR3 protein: CASSFGSGGLYNTEAFF

V gene: TRBV6-1
J gene: TRBJ1-1
clone size: .
D gene: TRBD1
CDR3 DNA: TGTGCCAGCAGTTATGGACAGGGGGCGCTTACTGAAGCTTTCTTT
CDR3 protein: CASSYGQGALTEAFF

V gene: TRBV20-1
J gene: TRBJ2-1
clone size: .
D gene: TRBD2
CDR3 DNA: TGCAGTGCTAGGGCTAGCGGGGTCAATGAGCAGTTCTTC
CDR3 protein: CSARASGVNEQFF

V gene: TRBV7-2
J gene: TRBJ2-5
clone size: .
D gene: .
CDR3 DNA: TGTGCCAGCAGCCCAGGAGGGAGAGGGGGGGCCCAGTACTTC
CDR3 protein: CASSPGGRGGAQYF

V gene: TRBV7-8
J gene: TRBJ1-1
clone size: .
D gene: .
CDR3 DNA: TGTGCCAGCAGCTTATACCGGGAGGCTTTCTTT
CDR3 protein: CASSLYREAFF

V gene: TRBV2
J gene: TRBJ2-5
clone size: .
D gene: .
CDR3 DNA: TGTGCCAGCAGTGATCAGCGAATATCTTTCGCTTTCGACCAAGAGACCCAGTACTTC
CDR3 protein: CASSDQRISFAFDQETQYF

V gene: TRBV6-1
J gene: TRBJ2-6
clone size: .
D gene: TRBD1
CDR3 DNA: TGTGCCAGCAGTGATGTAGCAGGGGGTGTGGGGGGGGCCAACGTCCTGACTTTC
CDR3 protein: CASSDVAGGVGGANVLTF

V gene: TRBV7-9
J gene: TRBJ1-2
clone size: .
D gene: .
CDR3 DNA: TGTGCCAGCAGCTTTGATCTTAACTATGGCTACACCTTC
CDR3 protein: CASSFDLNYGYTF

V gene: TRBV12-3/TRBV12-4
J gene: TRBJ1-1
clone size: .
D gene: TRBD1
CDR3 DNA: TGTGCCAGCAGTCTCGGACAGGGGTACATGAACACTGAAGCTTTCTTT
CDR3 protein: CASSLGQGYMNTEAFF

V gene: TRBV19
J gene: TRBJ2-7
clone size: .
D gene: .
CDR3 DNA: TGTGCCAGTAGTCTCTGGGGGGCGGCCTACGAGCAGTACTTC
CDR3 protein: CASSLWGAAYEQYF

V gene: TRBV5-8
J gene: TRBJ2-7
clone size: .
D gene: TRBD2
CDR3 DNA: TGCGCCAGCAGCCGGATCCCTAGCGGGGGGGGCTACGAGCAGTACTTC
CDR3 protein: CASSRIPSGGGYEQYF

V gene: TRBV7-9
J gene: TRBJ2-2
clone size: .
D gene: .
CDR3 DNA: TGTGCCAGCAGCCCCTGGGAACCGAACACCAACGGGGAGCTGTTTTTT
CDR3 protein: CASSPWEPNTNGELFF

V gene: TRBV2
J gene: TRBJ1-5
clone size: .
D gene: TRBD1
CDR3 DNA: TGTGCCAGCAGTGAACAGGGGGAAGCTCAGCCCCAGCATTTT
CDR3 protein: CASSEQGEAQPQHF

V gene: TRBV7-3
J gene: TRBJ2-3
clone size: .
D gene: TRBD1
CDR3 DNA: TGTGCCAGCAGCGTCGGGACAGGGGATTCAGATACGCAGTATTTT
CDR3 protein: CASSVGTGDSDTQYF

V gene: TRBV5-1
J gene: TRBJ2-3
clone size: few
D gene: TRBD2
CDR3 DNA: TGCGCCAGCAGCTTGGCTAGCGGAGATACGCAGTATTTT
CDR3 protein: CASSLASGDTQYF

V gene: TRBV29-1
J gene: TRBJ1-2
clone size: .
D gene: TRBD1
CDR3 DNA: TGCAGCGTTGAAAAGACAGGGGGGAACGGCTACACCTTC
CDR3 protein: CSVEKTGGNGYTF

V gene: TRBV19
J gene: TRBJ2-7
clone size: many
D gene: .
CDR3 DNA: TGTGCCAGTAGGAACTACCACAGGGAGGAGGACTCCTACGAGCAGTACTTC
CDR3 protein: CASRNYHREEDSYEQYF

V gene: TRBV20-1
J gene: TRBJ1-1
clone size: many
D gene: .
CDR3 DNA: TGCAGTGCTAGAGATCTTAGCCCTGAAGCTTTCTTT
CDR3 protein: CSARDLSPEAFF

V gene: TRBV7-6
J gene: TRBJ1-5
clone size: .
D gene: .
CDR3 DNA: TGTGCCAGCAGCCCGGGACCCTCGGGCAATCAGCCCCAGCATTTT
CDR3 protein: CASSPGPSGNQPQHF

V gene: TRBV7-9
J gene: TRBJ1-4
clone size: .
D gene: TRBD1
CDR3 DNA: TGTGCCAGCAGCTTAGTGGGACAGGTTAAACTGTTTTTT
CDR3 protein: CASSLVGQVKLFF

V gene: TRBV2
J gene: TRBJ2-3
clone size: .
D gene: .
CDR3 DNA: TGTGCCAGCAGTGACTTCCCTTTCACAGATACGCAGTATTTT
CDR3 protein: CASSDFPFTDTQYF

V gene: TRBV20-1
J gene: TRBJ2-7
clone size: .
D gene: .
CDR3 DNA: TGCAGTGCTAGACCCTACGACAGACACGAGCAGTACTTC
CDR3 protein: CSARPYDRHEQYF

V gene: TRBV7-8
J gene: TRBJ2-3
clone size: many
D gene: .
CDR3 DNA: TGTGCCAGCAGCCGCCCACAGGCGGCCTCGGATACGCAGTATTTT
CDR3 protein: CASSRPQAASDTQYF

V gene: TRBV12-3/TRBV12-4
J gene: TRBJ2-7
clone size: few
D gene: TRBD1
CDR3 DNA: TGTGCCAGCAGTGCTACGGGACAGTCGTACTCCTACGAGCAGTACTTC
CDR3 protein: CASSATGQSYSYEQYF

V gene: TRBV20-1
J gene: TRBJ2-3
clone size: .
D gene: TRBD2
CDR3 DNA: TGCAGTGCTCATATAGCGGGAGTCAATACGCAGTATTTT
CDR3 protein: CSAHIAGVNTQYF

V gene: TRBV25-1
J gene: TRBJ1-2
clone size: once
D gene: TRBD1
CDR3 DNA: TGTGCCAGCAGTGCTTACGCCGGGACAGGACGGCAGTATGGCTACACCTTC
CDR3 protein: CASSAYAGTGRQYGYTF

V gene: TRBV13
J gene: TRBJ1-1
clone size: .
D gene: .
CDR3 DNA: TGTGCCAGCAGCTTAGGTTGGCTAATGAACACTGAAGCTTTCTTT
CDR3 protein: CASSLGWLMNTEAFF

V gene: TRBV20-1
J gene: TRBJ1-5
clone size: few
D gene: TRBD1
CDR3 DNA: TGCAGTGCCCCCAGGACAGGGGAGAGCAATCAGCCCCAGCATTTT
CDR3 protein: CSAPRTGESNQPQHF

V gene: TRBV20-1
J gene: TRBJ2-1
clone size: few
D gene: .
CDR3 DNA: TGCAGTGCTAGTCGGCAACACAATGAGCAGTTCTTC
CDR3 protein: CSASRQHNEQFF

V gene: TRBV20-1
J gene: TRBJ1-2
clone size: few
D gene: .
CDR3 DNA: TGCAGTGCGAAGGACCAGAACTATGGCTACACCTTC
CDR3 protein: CSAKDQNYGYTF

V gene: TRBV7-9
J gene: TRBJ2-5
clone size: .
D gene: TRBD2
CDR3 DNA: TGTGCCAGCGAGAAGACCGCAGCGGGAGGGCGGAAGACCCAGTACTTC
CDR3 protein: CASEKTAAGGRKTQYF

V gene: TRBV5-1
J gene: TRBJ2-2
clone size: .
D gene: TRBD2
CDR3 DNA: TGCGCCAGCTTGGCTAGCGGGAGCACCGGGGAGCTGTTTTTT
CDR3 protein: CASLASGSTGELFF

V gene: TRBV10-3
J gene: TRBJ1-5
clone size: .
D gene: TRBD1
CDR3 DNA: TGTGCCAGCAGTTACTCGAAGACAGGGCGCAATCAGCCCCAGCATTTT
CDR3 protein: CASSYSKTGRNQPQHF

V gene: TRBV20-1
J gene: TRBJ2-7
clone size: once
D gene: TRBD2
CDR3 DNA: TGCAGTGCTAGGAGCGGGACTGGAGGCTACGAGCAGTACTTC
CDR3 protein: CSARSGTGGYEQYF

V gene: TRBV4-3
J gene: TRBJ2-3
clone size: .
D gene: TRBD2
CDR3 DNA: TGCGCCAGCAGCCAAGATGTGGGACTAGCGGGGGGGCCAGATACGCAGTATTTT
CDR3 protein: CASSQDVGLAGGPDTQYF

V gene: TRBV12-3/TRBV12-4
J gene: TRBJ2-7
clone size: few
D gene: .
CDR3 DNA: TGTGCCAGCACCGGAGGGGGTGGAAGGCTCGAGCAGTACTTC
CDR3 protein: CASTGGGGRLEQYF

V gene: TRBV19
J gene: TRBJ1-2
clone size: .
D gene: TRBD1
CDR3 DNA: TGTGCCAGTAGTATAGTCGGGACAGCTAACTATGGCTACACCTTC
CDR3 protein: CASSIVGTANYGYTF

V gene: TRBV7-2
J gene: TRBJ2-7
clone size: .
D gene: .
CDR3 DNA: TGTGCCAGCACCATAACACAGGGTGCCTACGAGCAGTACTTC
CDR3 protein: CASTITQGAYEQYF

V gene: TRBV2
J gene: TRBJ1-1
clone size: .
D gene: .
CDR3 DNA: TGTGCCAGCAGGAACAACAGGGTGAACACTGAAGCTTTCTTT
CDR3 protein: CASRNNRVNTEAFF

V gene: TRBV27
J gene: TRBJ2-5
clone size: few
D gene: .
CDR3 DNA: TGTGCCAGCAGGGAGGGGACAAGTAAAGGGACCCAGTACTTC
CDR3 protein: CASREGTSKGTQYF

V gene: TRBV7-6
J gene: TRBJ1-2
clone size: many
D gene: .
CDR3 DNA: TGTGCCAGCAGCTTCCCAGGGGAAGGTGAGGGCTACACCTTC
CDR3 protein: CASSFPGEGEGYTF

V gene: TRBV7-8
J gene: TRBJ1-6
clone size: .
D gene: .
CDR3 DNA: TGTGCCAGCAGCTTACCACAGAGCAATCAGCCCCTCCACTTT
CDR3 protein: CASSLPQSNQPLHF

V gene: TRBV2
J gene: TRBJ1-5
clone size: .
D gene: .
CDR3 DNA: TGTGCCAGCAGCGCACTACAGGCTCAGCCCCAGCATTTT
CDR3 protein: CASSALQAQPQHF

V gene: TRBV20-1
J gene: TRBJ1-2
clone size: .
D gene: .
CDR3 DNA: TGCAGTGCTAGATTACGGGGGCCATATGGCTACACCTTC
CDR3 protein: CSARLRGPYGYTF

V gene: TRBV19
J gene: TRBJ1-5
clone size: .
D gene: .
CDR3 DNA: TGTGCCAGTAGTGAGCCGGGGGGGCCCCAGCATTTT
CDR3 protein: CASSEPGGPQHF

V gene: TRBV10-2
J gene: TRBJ2-7
clone size: once
D gene: TRBD1
CDR3 DNA: TGCGCCAGCAGTGGGGGGACACACAGGGGGCGAGCCTACGAGCAGTACTTC
CDR3 protein: CASSGGTHRGRAYEQYF

V gene: TRBV6-1
J gene: TRBJ2-2
clone size: once
D gene: .
CDR3 DNA: TGTGCATGTAGTGAGGGGAACGGGGAGCTGTTTTTT
CDR3 protein: CACSEGNGELFF